This T cell receptor beta chain comes out of a study of Ad26.COV2.S vaccination and SARS-CoV-2 variants. The treatment is: over 15 received Ad26.COV2.S at low or high dose, single or two shots; several received placebo; per-sample allocation not given. Collection of samples fell on day 63 after the first vaccine or placebo injection. The germline gives CDR1 SGHNT, CDR2 YYREEE (reference sequence). V shed 0 bases and J shed 3 bases, with 3 bases lying between them. This CDR3 has 12 amino acids. Sequenced by immunoSEQ multiplex PCR; TCRdb stores in-frame clones only, minus some. The profile shows more than 300,000 clones, more than 85% of them singletons. The table lists this clone with a count of one.

The sequencing here drew on peripheral blood, taken in a trial of Ad26.COV2.S vaccine versus placebo. This TCR was sampled from a person between 18 and 60 years old who received the Ad26.COV2.S COVID-19 vaccine or a placebo. V usage is TRBV5-4 and J usage is TRBJ1-1, with D unclear. The CDR3 nucleotides read TGTGCCAGCAGCTTGGCTGACACTGAAGCTTTCTTT. Its translation: CASSLADTEAFF.